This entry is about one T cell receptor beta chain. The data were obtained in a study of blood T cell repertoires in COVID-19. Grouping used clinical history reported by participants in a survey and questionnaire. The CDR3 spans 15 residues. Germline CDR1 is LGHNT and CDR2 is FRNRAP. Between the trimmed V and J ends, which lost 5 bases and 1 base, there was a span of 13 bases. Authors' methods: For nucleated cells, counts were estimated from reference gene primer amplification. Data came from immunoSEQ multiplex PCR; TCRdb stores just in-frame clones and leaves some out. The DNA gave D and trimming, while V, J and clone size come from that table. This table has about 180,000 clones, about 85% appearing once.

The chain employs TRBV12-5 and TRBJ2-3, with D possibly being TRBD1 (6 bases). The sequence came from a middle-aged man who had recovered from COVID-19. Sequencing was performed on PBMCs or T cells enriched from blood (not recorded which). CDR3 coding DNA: TGTGCTAGTGGTCCCCGGACAGAAGGCACAGATACGCAGTATTTT. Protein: CASGPRTEGTDTQYF.